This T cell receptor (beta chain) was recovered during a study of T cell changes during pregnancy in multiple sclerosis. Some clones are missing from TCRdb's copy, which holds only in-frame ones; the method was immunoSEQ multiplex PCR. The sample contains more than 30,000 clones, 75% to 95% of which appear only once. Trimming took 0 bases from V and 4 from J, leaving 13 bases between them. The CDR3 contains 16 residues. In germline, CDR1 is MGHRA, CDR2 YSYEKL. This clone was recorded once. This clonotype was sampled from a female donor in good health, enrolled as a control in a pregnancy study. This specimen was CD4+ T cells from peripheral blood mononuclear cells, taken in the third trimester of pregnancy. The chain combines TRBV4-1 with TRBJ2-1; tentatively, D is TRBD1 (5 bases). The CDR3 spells CASSQEGLRGYNEQFF. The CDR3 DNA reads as TGCGCCAGCAGCCAAGAGGGCCTAAGGGGTTACAATGAGCAGTTCTTC.